This TCR beta chain was sequenced for a study of cytomegalovirus exposure and HLA in healthy donors. PCR involved 60 Vbeta and 13 Jbeta primers. The data were produced by immunoSEQ multiplex PCR, yet TCRdb's version contains in-frame clones alone and is incomplete. The sample includes more than 90,000 clones, just under 80% of them seen just once. Germline CDR1 MNHNS, CDR2 SASEGT. The CDR3 sequence is 13 residues long. Study outcomes and limitations: Trimming of TCR beta V- and J-genes showed a link, identified in a later analysis, to a missense DCLRE1C variant. Information on immune exposure was restricted to one variable (CMV serostatus). Earlier analysis yielded a pattern in which most TCR beta V segments were productive about 87% or about 30% of the time. Cytomegalovirus status was reportedly diagnosed by the classifier with high specificity and sensitivity.

In its sample, this clone was seen a few times. Its specificity is unknown. One end of the junction is discordant with germline, which a read error may explain. Sequenced sample: PBMCs. The chain is built from TRBV6-1 and TRBJ2-7; maybe TRBD1 (6 bases). The TCR originated in a woman aged 40 to 50 in good health and CMV-seronegative. CDR3 nucleotides: TGTGCCAGCAGGCTACAGGGCAATTCTAGAGGGGACTTC. It codes for CASRLQGNSRGDF.